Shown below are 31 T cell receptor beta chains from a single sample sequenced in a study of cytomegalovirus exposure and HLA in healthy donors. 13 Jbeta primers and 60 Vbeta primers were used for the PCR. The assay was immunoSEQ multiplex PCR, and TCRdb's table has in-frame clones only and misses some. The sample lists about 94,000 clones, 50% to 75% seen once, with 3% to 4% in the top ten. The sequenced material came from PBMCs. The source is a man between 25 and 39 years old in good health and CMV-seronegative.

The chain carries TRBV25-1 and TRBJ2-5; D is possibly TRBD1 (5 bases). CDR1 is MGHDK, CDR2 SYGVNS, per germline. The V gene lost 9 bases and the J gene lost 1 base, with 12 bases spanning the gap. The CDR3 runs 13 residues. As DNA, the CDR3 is TGTGCCAGTAACTCACAGGCCCAAGAGACCCAGTACTTC. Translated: CASNSQAQETQYF.

CDR3 region: CASSQDGLRDPGELFF. The CDR3 DNA sequence: TGCGCCAGCAGCCAAGATGGTTTGAGAGATCCCGGGGAGCTGTTTTTT. V usage is TRBV4-3 and J usage is TRBJ2-2, with D hard to call. Trimming cost V 0 bases and J 6 bases, with 14 bases left between them. The CDR3 consists of 16 residues. Germline CDR1 LGHNA, CDR2 YSLEER.

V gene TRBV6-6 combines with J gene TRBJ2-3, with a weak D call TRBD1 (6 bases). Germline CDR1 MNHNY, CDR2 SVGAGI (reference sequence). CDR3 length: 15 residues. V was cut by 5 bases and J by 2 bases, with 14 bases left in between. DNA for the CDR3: TGTGCCAGCAGTGCGCCGGGACACCTCACAGATACGCAGTATTTT. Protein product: CASSAPGHLTDTQYF.

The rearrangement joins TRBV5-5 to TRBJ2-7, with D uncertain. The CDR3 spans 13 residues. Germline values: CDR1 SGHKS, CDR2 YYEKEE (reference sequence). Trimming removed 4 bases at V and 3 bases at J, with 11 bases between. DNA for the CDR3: TGTGCCAGCAGCGGTTCTGAGATCTACGAGCAGTACTTC. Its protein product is CASSGSEIYEQYF.

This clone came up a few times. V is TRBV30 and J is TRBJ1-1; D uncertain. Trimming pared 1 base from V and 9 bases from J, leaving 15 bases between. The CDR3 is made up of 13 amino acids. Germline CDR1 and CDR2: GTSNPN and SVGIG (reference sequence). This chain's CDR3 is CAWSDFSRNQAFF. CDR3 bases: TGTGCCTGGAGTGATTTCAGCAGGAACCAAGCTTTCTTT.

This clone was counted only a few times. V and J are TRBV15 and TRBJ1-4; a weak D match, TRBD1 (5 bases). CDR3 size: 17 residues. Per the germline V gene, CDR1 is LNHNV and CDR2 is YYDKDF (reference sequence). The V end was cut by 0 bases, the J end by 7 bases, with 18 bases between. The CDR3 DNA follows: TGTGCCACCAGCAGAGATCGACGGACACTTAGTTCTGAAAAACTGTTTTTT. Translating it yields CATSRDRRTLSSEKLFF.

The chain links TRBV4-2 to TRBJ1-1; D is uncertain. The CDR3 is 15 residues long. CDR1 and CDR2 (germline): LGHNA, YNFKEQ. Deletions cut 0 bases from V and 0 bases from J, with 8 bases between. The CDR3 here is CASSQEPDMNTEAFF. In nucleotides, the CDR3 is TGTGCCAGCAGCCAAGAACCAGACATGAACACTGAAGCTTTCTTT.

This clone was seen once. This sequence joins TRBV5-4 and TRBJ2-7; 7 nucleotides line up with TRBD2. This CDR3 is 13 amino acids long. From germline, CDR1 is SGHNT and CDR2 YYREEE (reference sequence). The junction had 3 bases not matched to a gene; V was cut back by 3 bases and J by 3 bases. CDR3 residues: CASSSQRGYEQYF. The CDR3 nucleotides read TGTGCCAGCAGCTCACAGCGGGGCTACGAGCAGTACTTC.

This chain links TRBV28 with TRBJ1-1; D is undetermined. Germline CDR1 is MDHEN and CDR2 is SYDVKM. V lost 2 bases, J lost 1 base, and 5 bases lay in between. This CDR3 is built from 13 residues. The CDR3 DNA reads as TGTGCCAGCAGTTTAGAGGGGAACACTGAAGCTTTCTTT. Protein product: CASSLEGNTEAFF.

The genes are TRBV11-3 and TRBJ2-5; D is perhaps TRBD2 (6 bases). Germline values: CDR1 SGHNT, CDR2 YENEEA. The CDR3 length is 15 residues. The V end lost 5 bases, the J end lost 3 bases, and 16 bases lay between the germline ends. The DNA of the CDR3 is TGTGCCAGCAGCATCGGACTAACCGAAGAAGAGACCCAGTACTTC. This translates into CASSIGLTEEETQYF.

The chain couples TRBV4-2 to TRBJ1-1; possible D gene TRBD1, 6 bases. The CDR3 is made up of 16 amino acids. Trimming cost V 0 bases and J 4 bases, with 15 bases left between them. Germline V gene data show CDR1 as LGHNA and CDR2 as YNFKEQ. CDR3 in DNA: TGTGCCAGCAGCCAAGATCAGGGGCCGTACAGCACTGAAGCTTTCTTT. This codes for CASSQDQGPYSTEAFF.

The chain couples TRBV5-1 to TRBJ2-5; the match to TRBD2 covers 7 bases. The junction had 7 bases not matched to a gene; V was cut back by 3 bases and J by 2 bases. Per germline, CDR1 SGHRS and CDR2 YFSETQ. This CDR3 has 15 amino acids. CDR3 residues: CASSWVGLEQETQYF. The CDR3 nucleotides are TGCGCCAGCAGCTGGGTCGGACTAGAACAAGAGACCCAGTACTTC.

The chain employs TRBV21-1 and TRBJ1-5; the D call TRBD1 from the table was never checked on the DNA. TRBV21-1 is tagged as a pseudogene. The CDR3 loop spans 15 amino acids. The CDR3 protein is CASSTPTGGHQPQHF. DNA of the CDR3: TGTGCCAGCAGCACTCCTACAGGGGGTCATCAGCCCCAGCATTTT.

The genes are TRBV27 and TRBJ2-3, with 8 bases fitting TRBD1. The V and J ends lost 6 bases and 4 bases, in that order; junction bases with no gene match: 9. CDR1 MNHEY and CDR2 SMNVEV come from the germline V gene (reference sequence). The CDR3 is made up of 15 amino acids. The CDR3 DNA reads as TGTGCCAGCAGGGATGGGGGACAGGAGGCAGATACGCAGTATTTT. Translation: CASRDGGQEADTQYF.

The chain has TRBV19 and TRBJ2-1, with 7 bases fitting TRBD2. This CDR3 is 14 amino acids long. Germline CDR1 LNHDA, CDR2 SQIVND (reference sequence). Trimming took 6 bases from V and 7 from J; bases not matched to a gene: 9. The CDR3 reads CASSRTSSLNEQFF. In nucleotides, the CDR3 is TGTGCCAGTAGCAGGACTAGTTCTCTGAATGAGCAGTTCTTC.

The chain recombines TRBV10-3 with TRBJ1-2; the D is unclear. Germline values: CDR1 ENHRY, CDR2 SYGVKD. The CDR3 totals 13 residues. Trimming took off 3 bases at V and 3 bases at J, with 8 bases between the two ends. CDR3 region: CAISERGDYGYTF. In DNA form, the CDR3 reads TGTGCCATCAGTGAACGGGGTGACTATGGCTACACCTTC.

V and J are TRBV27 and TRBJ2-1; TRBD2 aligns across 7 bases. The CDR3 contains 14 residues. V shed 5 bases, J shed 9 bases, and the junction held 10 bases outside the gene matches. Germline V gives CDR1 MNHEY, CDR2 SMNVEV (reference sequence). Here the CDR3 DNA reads TGTGCCAGCAGTCCCACGACTAGCAACGGTGAGCAGTTCTTC. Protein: CASSPTTSNGEQFF.

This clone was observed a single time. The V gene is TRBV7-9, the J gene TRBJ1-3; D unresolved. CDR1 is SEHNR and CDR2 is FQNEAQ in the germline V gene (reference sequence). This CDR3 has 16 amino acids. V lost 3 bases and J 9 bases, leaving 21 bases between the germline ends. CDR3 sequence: CASSFSVIPSGGTIYF. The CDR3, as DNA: TGTGCCAGCAGCTTTTCAGTAATCCCGAGCGGTGGCACCATATATTTT.

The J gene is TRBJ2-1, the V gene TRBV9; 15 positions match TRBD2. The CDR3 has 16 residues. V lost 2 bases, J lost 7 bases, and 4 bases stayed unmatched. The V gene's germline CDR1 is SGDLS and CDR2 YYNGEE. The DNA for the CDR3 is TGTGCCAGCAGCGTCACCGGGACTAGCGGGGGGAATGAGCAGTTCTTC. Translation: CASSVTGTSGGNEQFF.

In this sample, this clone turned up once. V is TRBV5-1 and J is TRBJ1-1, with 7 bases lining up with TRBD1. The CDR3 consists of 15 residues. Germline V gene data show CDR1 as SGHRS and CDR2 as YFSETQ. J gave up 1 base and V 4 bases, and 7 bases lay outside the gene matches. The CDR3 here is CASSLQGTENTEAFF. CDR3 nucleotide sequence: TGCGCCAGCAGCCTACAAGGGACAGAGAACACTGAAGCTTTCTTT.

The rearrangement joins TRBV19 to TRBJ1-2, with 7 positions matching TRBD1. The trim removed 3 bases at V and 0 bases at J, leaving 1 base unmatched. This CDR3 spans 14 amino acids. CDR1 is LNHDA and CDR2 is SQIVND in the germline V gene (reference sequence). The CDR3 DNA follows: TGTGCCAGTAGTATGGGGACAGCTAACTATGGCTACACCTTC. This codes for CASSMGTANYGYTF.

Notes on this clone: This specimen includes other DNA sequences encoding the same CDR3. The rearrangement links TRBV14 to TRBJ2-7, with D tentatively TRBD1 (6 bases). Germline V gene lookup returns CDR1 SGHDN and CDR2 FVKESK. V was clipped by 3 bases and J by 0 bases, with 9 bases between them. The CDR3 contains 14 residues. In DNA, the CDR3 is TGTGCCAGCAGCCACAAGACAGGCTCCTACGAGCAGTACTTC. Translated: CASSHKTGSYEQYF.

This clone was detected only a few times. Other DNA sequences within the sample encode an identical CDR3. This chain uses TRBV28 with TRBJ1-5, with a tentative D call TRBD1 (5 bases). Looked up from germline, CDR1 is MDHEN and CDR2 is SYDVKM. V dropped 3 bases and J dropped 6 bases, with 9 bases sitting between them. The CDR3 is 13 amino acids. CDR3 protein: CASSLGGSQPQHF. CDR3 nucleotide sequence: TGTGCCAGCAGTTTGGGGGGGAGTCAGCCCCAGCATTTT.

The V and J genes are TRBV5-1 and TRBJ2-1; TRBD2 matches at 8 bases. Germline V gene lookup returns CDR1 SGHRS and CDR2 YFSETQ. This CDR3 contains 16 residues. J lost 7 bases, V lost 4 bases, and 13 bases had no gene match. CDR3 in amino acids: CASSTPGLGGGNEQFF. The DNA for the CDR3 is TGCGCCAGCAGCACTCCGGGACTAGGGGGAGGGAATGAGCAGTTCTTC.

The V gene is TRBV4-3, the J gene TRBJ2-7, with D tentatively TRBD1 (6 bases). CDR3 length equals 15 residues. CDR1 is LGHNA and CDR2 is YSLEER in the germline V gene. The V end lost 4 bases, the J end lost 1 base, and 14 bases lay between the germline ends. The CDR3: CASSRTRDTSYEQYF. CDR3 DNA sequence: TGCGCCAGCAGCCGTACACGGGACACTTCCTACGAGCAGTACTTC.

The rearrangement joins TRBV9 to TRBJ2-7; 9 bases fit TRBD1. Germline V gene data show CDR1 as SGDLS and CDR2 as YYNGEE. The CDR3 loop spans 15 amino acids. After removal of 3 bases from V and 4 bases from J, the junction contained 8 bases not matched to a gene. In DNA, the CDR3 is TGTGCCAGCAGCGCAACCGGGACAGGGATTTACGAGCAGTACTTC. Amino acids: CASSATGTGIYEQYF.

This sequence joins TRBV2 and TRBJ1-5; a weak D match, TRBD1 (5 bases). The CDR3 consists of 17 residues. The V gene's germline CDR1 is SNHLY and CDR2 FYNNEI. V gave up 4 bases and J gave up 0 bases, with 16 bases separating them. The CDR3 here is CASSGYRRNFSNQPQHF. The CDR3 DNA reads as TGTGCCAGCAGTGGTTACAGGAGAAACTTTAGCAATCAGCCCCAGCATTTT.

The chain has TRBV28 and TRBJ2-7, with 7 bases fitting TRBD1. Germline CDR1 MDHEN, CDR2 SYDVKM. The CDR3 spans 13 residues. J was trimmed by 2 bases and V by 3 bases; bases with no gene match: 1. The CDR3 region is CASSLDRPYEQYF. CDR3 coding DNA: TGTGCCAGCAGTTTGGACAGGCCCTACGAGCAGTACTTC.

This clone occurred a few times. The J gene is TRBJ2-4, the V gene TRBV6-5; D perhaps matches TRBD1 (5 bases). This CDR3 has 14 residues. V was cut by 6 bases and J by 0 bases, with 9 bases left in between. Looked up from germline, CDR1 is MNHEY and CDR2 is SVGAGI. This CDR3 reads CASSRQPAKNIQYF. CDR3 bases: TGTGCCAGCAGCAGACAGCCAGCCAAAAACATTCAGTACTTC.

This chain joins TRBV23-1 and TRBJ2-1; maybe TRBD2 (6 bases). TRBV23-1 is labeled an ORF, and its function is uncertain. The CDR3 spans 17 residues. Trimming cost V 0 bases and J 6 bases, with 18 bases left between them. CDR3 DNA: TGCGCCAGCAGTCAATCGTTTAAGGACTACAGGTTCAATGAGCAGTTCTTC. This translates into CASSQSFKDYRFNEQFF.

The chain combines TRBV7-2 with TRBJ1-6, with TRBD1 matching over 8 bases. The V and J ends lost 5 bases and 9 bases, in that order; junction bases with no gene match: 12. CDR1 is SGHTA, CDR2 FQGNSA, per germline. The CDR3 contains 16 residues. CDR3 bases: TGTGCCAGCAGCCCCCGTGCCGGACAGGGTGGTTCACCCCTCCACTTT. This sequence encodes CASSPRAGQGGSPLHF.